This T cell receptor beta chain was found in a study of CD8 T cells in ankylosing spondylitis. For this clonotype: The antigen is not known.

The V gene's germline CDR1 is SEHNR and CDR2 FQNEAQ (reference sequence). The ends were cut back, 3 bases at V and 0 bases at J, with 15 bases in the middle. This CDR3 has 17 amino acids. Findings and caveats of the study: A TCR beta motif made of several highly homologous variants seemed typical of ankylosing spondylitis blood. The clones that were linked to disease were reported to be significantly enriched in matched synovial fluid samples from ankylosing spondylitis patients.

It was by quantitative 5'-RACE with molecular barcodes that TCR beta libraries were made. MiXCR, applied by TCRdb to the 5' RACE reads, yields one record per CDR3 protein. The top ten clones hold around 30% of a sample with 270,000 or so distinct CDR3 sequences, more than 15% of them seen once. V gene TRBV7-9 combines with J gene TRBJ1-5; no clear D gene. Sequenced: blood, either unsorted or a sorted T cell fraction (not recorded which). This TCR was recovered from a male donor with ankylosing spondylitis or in good health (not recorded which). In nucleotides, the CDR3 is TGTGCCAGCAGCTTCGACCCCGGACCTTATAGCAATCAGCCCCAGCATTTT. Translated, it gives CASSFDPGPYSNQPQHF.